This entry is about one TCR beta chain. The sample is drawn from a study of blood T cell repertoires in COVID-19. Study at large: T cells, B-cell-depleted T cells, or PBMCs provided the cDNA or gDNA that served as material.

In the original workflow: The authors estimated nucleated cell counts from reference gene primer amplification. Libraries were prepared by immunoSEQ multiplex PCR; TCRdb keeps only in-frame clonotypes and omits some of them. The V and J calls and clone size were taken over from that table, and D and trimming were inferred from the DNA. The table has roughly 38,000 clones, 65% to 85% seen once. Germline V gene data show CDR1 as SGHNT and CDR2 as YENEEA. The CDR3 spans 16 residues. V gave up 1 base and J gave up 6 bases, with 19 bases separating them. This chain joins TRBV11-3 and TRBJ2-7, with a tentative D call TRBD2 (6 bases). The sequenced material came from peripheral blood. The clonotype originates from a man aged 80 or over with active or convalescent COVID-19. The CDR3 bases are TGTGCCAGCAGCTTAGGGTCGTTTTGGCGGGACGGCGAGCAGTACTTC. Amino acid sequence: CASSLGSFWRDGEQYF.